This T cell receptor beta chain was recorded in a study of human T cells and chemical hapten exposure. Study-level results: Significantly more large CDR3 similarity clusters were formed by expanded TCRs than by controls.

TCRdb reanalysed the RACE reads using MiXCR and keeps one entry per CDR3 protein. This table has 50,000 or so distinct CDR3 sequences, about 10% appearing once. Many counts were recorded for this clonotype. Its specificity is not known. CDR1 is SGHNT and CDR2 is YYREEE in the germline V gene (reference sequence). V shed 4 bases, J shed 0 bases, and the junction held 11 bases outside the gene matches. The CDR3 has 17 residues. Time point denoted: patch test 3, about 24 weeks after DPC sensitization. Described treatment: therapeutic diphenylcyclopropenone sensitization with weekly scalp DPC. This TCR derives from a woman in her 40s with alopecia areata. Some clones in this sample may be carry-over from other donors' samples. Material: whole blood, obtained in connection with sensitization to the hapten diphenylcyclopropenone (DPC). The chain employs TRBV5-4 and TRBJ1-2, with 8 bases fitting TRBD1. DNA for the CDR3: TGTGCCAGCAGCGGAGGGGACAGGAGGCCAACTAACTATGGCTACACCTTC. It yields the protein CASSGGDRRPTNYGYTF.